This T cell receptor beta chain was profiled in a study of graft-versus-host responses after intestinal transplantation. TCRdb keeps only in-frame clones here, not all; method: immunoSEQ multiplex PCR. The sample yields more than 90,000 clones, approximately 93% seen once. Turning to this clone: Antigen specificity is unknown.

The TCR comes from a human donor who was the organ donor for an intestinal transplant. Sequencing used unstimulated CD8+ T cells sorted from spleen or lymph node cells, obtained before transplant.

CDR3 sequence: CASSISGRVYNEQFF. The CDR3 DNA reads TGTGCCAGTAGTATAAGCGGGAGGGTATACAATGAGCAGTTCTTC. This chain joins TRBV19 and TRBJ2-1; 10 positions match TRBD2. V lost 2 bases and J lost 4; bases outside the gene matches: 2. The CDR3 sequence is 15 residues long. Germline loops: CDR1 LNHDA, CDR2 SQIVND (reference sequence).